The next 26 T cell receptor beta chains were all read from a single sample in a study of lymphopenia after photon versus proton radiotherapy. Data came from immunoSEQ multiplex PCR; TCRdb stores just in-frame clones and leaves some out. The sample has around 20,000 clones, around 90% seen once. The sequencing used peripheral blood, collected from a patient treated with proton-based radiotherapy. Every receptor here comes from a woman in her 70s with pancreatic cancer. Some clones in this sample may be carry-over from other donors' samples.

The chain carries TRBV18 and TRBJ2-1, with 8 bases matching TRBD2. V lost 5 bases and J lost 3; bases outside the gene matches: 6. Germline CDR1 KGHSH, CDR2 LQKENI. The CDR3 contains 15 residues. The CDR3 reads CASSATSGVYNEQFF. CDR3 nucleotide sequence: TGTGCCAGCTCAGCTACTAGCGGAGTCTACAATGAGCAGTTCTTC.

The rearrangement uses TRBV12-5 and TRBJ2-1; possibly TRBD1 or TRBD2 for D (5 bases each). The germline V gene has CDR1 LGHNT and CDR2 FRNRAP. The CDR3 loop spans 15 amino acids. V was trimmed by 7 bases and J by 0 bases, leaving 13 bases between them. The CDR3 DNA reads as TGTGCTAGTGCGAGGGGCACTAGCTCCTACAATGAGCAGTTCTTC. Its protein product is CASARGTSSYNEQFF.

This sequence joins TRBV7-2 and TRBJ2-7, with 7 bases lining up with TRBD1. Losses at the gene ends were 5 bases for V and 6 bases for J; bases not matched to a gene: 7. The CDR3 is 13 residues long. Germline V gene lookup returns CDR1 SGHTA and CDR2 FQGNSA. For the CDR3, the DNA is TGTGCCAGCAGCGCCCGACAGGGTGGCGAGCAGTACTTC. As protein: CASSARQGGEQYF.

The rearrangement links TRBV11-2 to TRBJ2-3; 12 bases are a match to TRBD2. The CDR3 runs 16 residues. V shed 5 bases, J shed 5 bases, and the junction held 8 bases outside the gene matches. Looked up from germline, CDR1 is SGHAT and CDR2 is FQNNGV. CDR3 protein: CASSPPSGRVGDTQYF. The DNA for the CDR3 is TGTGCCAGCAGCCCCCCTAGCGGGAGGGTTGGAGATACGCAGTATTTT.

The rearrangement links TRBV6-1 to TRBJ1-1; D might be TRBD1 (6 bases). Trimming pared 4 bases from V and 1 base from J, leaving 10 bases between. The CDR3 spans 14 residues. Germline values: CDR1 MNHNS, CDR2 SASEGT. Here the CDR3 reads CASSVTGSNTEAFF. The CDR3 bases are TGTGCCAGCAGTGTGACAGGCTCGAACACTGAAGCTTTCTTT.

The chain is built from TRBV27 and TRBJ2-7, with D tentatively TRBD1 or TRBD2 (5 bases each). CDR1 is MNHEY, CDR2 SMNVEV, per germline (reference sequence). V gave up 5 bases and J gave up 2 bases, with 10 bases separating them. The CDR3 sequence is 13 residues long. DNA of the CDR3: TGTGCCAGCAGTCACGGGACCACCTACGAGCAGTACTTC. Protein sequence: CASSHGTTYEQYF.

The chain uses TRBV28 and TRBJ1-4, with D possibly being TRBD1 (6 bases). The germline CDR1 and CDR2 sequences are MDHEN and SYDVKM. The CDR3 covers 15 residues. Trimming took off 2 bases at V and 2 bases at J, with 9 bases between the two ends. CDR3 in amino acids: CASSLPGGTNEKLFF. Written as DNA, the CDR3 is TGTGCCAGCAGTTTACCGGGGGGCACTAATGAAAAACTGTTTTTT. The full variable domain, completed using reference TRBV28 and TRBJ1-4, is DVKVTQSSRYLVKRTGEKVFLECVQDMDHENMFWYRQDPGLGLRLIYFSYDVKMKEKGDIPEGYSVSREKKERFSLILESASTNQTSMYLCASSLPGGTNEKLFFGSGTQLSVL.

With regard to this clone: One end of the junction is discordant with germline, which a read error may explain. The chain couples TRBV6-1 to TRBJ2-1; 10 positions agree with TRBD2. The CDR3 contains 16 residues. Germline V gives CDR1 MNHNS, CDR2 SASEGT. The CDR3 reads CASREEAGGPGNEQFF. The CDR3 DNA reads TGTGCCAGCAGGGAAGAAGCGGGAGGGCCCGGAAATGAGCAGTTCTTC.

J is TRBJ2-1 and V is TRBV19; D is perhaps TRBD2 (6 bases). This CDR3 contains 15 residues. Germline V gene data show CDR1 as LNHDA and CDR2 as SQIVND (reference sequence). Deletions cut 2 bases from V and 5 bases from J, with 13 bases between. The CDR3 DNA follows: TGTGCCAGTAGTATAATAGCGGAGGCTGACAATGAGCAGTTCTTC. Amino acid sequence: CASSIIAEADNEQFF.

V gene TRBV4-2 combines with J gene TRBJ2-3, with a tentative D call TRBD1 (5 bases). Deletions cut 0 bases from V and 0 bases from J, with 7 bases between. The CDR3 contains 15 residues. Germline V gene lookup returns CDR1 LGHNA and CDR2 YNFKEQ. The CDR3 DNA reads TGTGCCAGCAGCCAAGAGGCAGGGAGCACAGATACGCAGTATTTT. Its protein is CASSQEAGSTDTQYF.

The chain combines TRBV25-1 with TRBJ1-1; 9 nucleotides line up with TRBD1. Unmatched junction bases numbered 2, after V lost 2 bases and J lost 4 bases. Per the germline V gene, CDR1 is MGHDK and CDR2 is SYGVNS. This CDR3 has 14 amino acids. The CDR3 DNA is TGTGCCAGCAGTGAACAACAGGGGGCCACTGAAGCTTTCTTT. This sequence encodes CASSEQQGATEAFF.

This sequence joins TRBV4-3 and TRBJ2-3, with 7 bases aligning to TRBD1. J gave up 4 bases and V 0 bases, and 7 bases lay outside the gene matches. Germline V gene data show CDR1 as LGHNA and CDR2 as YSLEER. The CDR3 runs to 16 residues. CDR3 DNA: TGCGCCAGCAGCCAAGAAGGCCGGACAGGAGCAGATACGCAGTATTTT. Translating it yields CASSQEGRTGADTQYF.

The V call is TRBV28, the J call TRBJ1-5; 7 bases match TRBD1. The CDR3 contains 16 residues. Germline loops: CDR1 MDHEN, CDR2 SYDVKM. V shed 6 bases, J shed 2 bases, and the junction held 10 bases outside the gene matches. The CDR3 is CASRPQTGTGNQPQHF. CDR3 nucleotide sequence: TGTGCCAGCAGGCCCCAGACAGGGACGGGCAATCAGCCCCAGCATTTT.

The CDR3, as DNA: TGTGCCAGCAGCTGGGACAGGGGTGATTCACCCCTCCACTTT. Translation gives CASSWDRGDSPLHF. The chain has TRBV6-5 and TRBJ1-6; 10 bases are shared with TRBD1. CDR3 length: 14 amino acids. Unmatched junction bases numbered 4, after V lost 6 bases and J lost 8 bases. Germline lookup yields CDR1 MNHEY and CDR2 SVGAGI.

This chain connects TRBV18 to TRBJ2-1, with D unclear. With 1 base removed from V and 5 bases from J, the gap between germline ends came to 18 bases. Germline CDR1 is KGHSH and CDR2 is LQKENI. The CDR3 totals 17 residues. CDR3 amino acids: CASSPRPGAPPDNEQFF. The DNA for the CDR3 is TGTGCCAGCTCACCACGTCCCGGAGCTCCCCCCGACAATGAGCAGTTCTTC. Full variable domain (missing parts from reference TRBV18 and TRBJ2-1): NAGVMQNPRHLVRRRGQEARLRCSPMKGHSHVYWYRQLPEEGLKFMVYLQKENIIDESGMPKERFSAEFPKEGPSILRIQQVVRGDSAAYFCASSPRPGAPPDNEQFFGPGTRLTVL.

CDR3: CASSSLAGVKYF. CDR3 DNA: TGTGCCAGCAGCTCCTTAGCGGGAGTGAAGTACTTC. The chain combines TRBV7-9 with TRBJ2-7; 9 nucleotides match TRBD2. Germline V gene sequence: CDR1 SEHNR, CDR2 FQNEAQ (reference sequence). CDR3 length: 12 amino acids. Trimming took 4 bases from V and 11 from J; bases not matched to a gene: 6.

CDR3 protein: CASSLSQVSTDTQYF. For the CDR3, the DNA is TGTGCCAGCAGCTTGAGCCAAGTTAGCACAGATACGCAGTATTTT. The chain joins TRBV5-5 to TRBJ2-3; D is ambiguous. The CDR3 consists of 15 residues. Germline-derived CDR1 and CDR2 are SGHKS and YYEKEE (reference sequence). V lost 1 base, J lost 0 bases, and 9 bases lay in between.

V gene TRBV28 combines with J gene TRBJ1-3; D not resolved. The CDR3 consists of 16 residues. The V end was cut by 6 bases, the J end by 0 bases, with 15 bases between. Germline V gene lookup returns CDR1 MDHEN and CDR2 SYDVKM. The CDR3 loop is CASSSPVAVSGNTIYF. CDR3 coding DNA: TGTGCCAGCAGCTCTCCGGTGGCAGTCTCTGGAAACACCATATATTTT.

This sequence joins TRBV5-5 and TRBJ2-5; 7 bases match TRBD1. With 5 bases clipped from V and 2 bases from J, the junction kept 3 bases outside the gene matches. The CDR3 is 13 residues long. The V gene's germline CDR1 is SGHKS and CDR2 YYEKEE (reference sequence). The DNA of the CDR3 is TGTGCCAGCAGTCCACAGGGGCAAGAGACCCAGTACTTC. It codes for CASSPQGQETQYF.

This clone was counted a few times. V gene TRBV28 combines with J gene TRBJ1-5, with a possible D match to TRBD1 (5 bases). V gave up 3 bases and J gave up 2 bases, with 8 bases separating them. The CDR3 loop spans 14 amino acids. From germline, CDR1 is MDHEN and CDR2 SYDVKM. Here the CDR3 DNA reads TGTGCCAGCAGTTTGGTGGGGGGCAATCAGCCCCAGCATTTT. Translated, it gives CASSLVGGNQPQHF.

There are a few counts of this clone. The chain uses TRBV6-6 and TRBJ2-7, with a weak D call TRBD2 (6 bases). Trimming shortened V by 5 bases and J by 0 bases, and 11 bases separated the two germline ends. The CDR3 covers 14 residues. Germline loops: CDR1 MNHNY, CDR2 SVGAGI (reference sequence). CDR3 nucleotides: TGTGCCAGCAGTATCGGGGGAAGCTCCTACGAGCAGTACTTC. It yields the protein CASSIGGSSYEQYF.

The chain combines TRBV5-1 with TRBJ2-1, with 14 bases lining up with TRBD2. Germline-derived CDR1 and CDR2 are SGHRS and YFSETQ. The CDR3 has 17 amino acids. Trimming removed 0 bases from V and 8 bases from J; junction bases left unmatched: 7. CDR3: CASSLGMGLAGEYEQFF. Written as DNA, the CDR3 is TGCGCCAGCAGCTTGGGAATGGGACTAGCGGGAGAATATGAGCAGTTCTTC.

The chain joins TRBV2 to TRBJ2-7; TRBD1 agrees at 12 bases. Germline V gene lookup returns CDR1 SNHLY and CDR2 FYNNEI. Trimming removed 7 bases from V and 2 bases from J; junction bases left unmatched: 3. This CDR3 has 14 residues. CDR3 bases: TGTGCCAGCACCGGGGACAGGGGGCCCTACGAGCAGTACTTC. The encoded protein is CASTGDRGPYEQYF.

The rearrangement links TRBV5-5 to TRBJ2-7, with D tentatively TRBD1 (7 bases). The CDR3 runs 16 residues. Trimming pared 0 bases from V and 3 bases from J, leaving 16 bases between. The germline V gene encodes CDR1 SGHKS and CDR2 YYEKEE (reference sequence). DNA for the CDR3: TGTGCCAGCAGCTTGGCGCGGGACAGAATGGGCTACGAGCAGTACTTC. It specifies CASSLARDRMGYEQYF. Full variable domain (missing parts from reference TRBV5-5 and TRBJ2-7): DAGVTQSPTHLIKTRGQQVTLRCSPISGHKSVSWYQQVLGQGPQFIFQYYEKEERGRGNFPDRFSARQFPNYSSELNVNALLLGDSALYLCASSLARDRMGYEQYFGPGTRLTVT.

This sequence joins TRBV28 and TRBJ2-3; D is ambiguous. Per the germline V gene, CDR1 is MDHEN and CDR2 is SYDVKM. V was shortened by 1 base and J by 5 bases, with 4 bases between the two germline ends. This CDR3 has 12 amino acids. CDR3 sequence reads: CASSLFGDTQYF. CDR3 DNA sequence: TGTGCCAGCAGTTTATTTGGAGATACGCAGTATTTT.

The V and J genes are TRBV6-1 and TRBJ1-2; D not certain. Trimming removed 6 bases from V and 0 bases from J, with 11 bases in between. Per the germline V gene, CDR1 is MNHNS and CDR2 is SASEGT. There are 14 residues in the CDR3. The CDR3 here is CASSQESANYGYTF. CDR3 nucleotides: TGTGCCAGCAGCCAAGAAAGTGCTAACTATGGCTACACCTTC.